These T cell receptor beta chains were read from a single sample in a study of T-cell memory formation after mild COVID-19. A single record per CDR3 protein comes from TCRdb applying MiXCR to the 5' RACE reads. The table has about 350,000 distinct CDR3 sequences, about 20% seen once; the top ten hold roughly a fifth. Specimen: PBMCs or a T cell subset sorted from them (not recorded which). These receptors came from a man between 18 and 29 years old who had mild COVID-19 (a few samples of this study predate the infection). Cell type and time point are not known. Each CDR3 is given with its conserved first and last residue. The D gene is left open where the match is weak. Expanded clones are given a class, and other clones once, few, many or no size at all.

TGCAGCGTTGAAGGGAGATACAATGAGCAGTTCTTC,CSVEGRYNEQFF,NA,TRBV29-1,few,TRBJ2-1
TGCAGTGCCCAAAGACGGACAGGAAGAATGGAGACCCAGTACTTC,CSAQRRTGRMETQYF,TRBD1,TRBV20-1,few,TRBJ2-5
TGTGCCAGCAAACGGGGACAGGGGGATTCACCCCTCCACTTT,CASKRGQGDSPLHF,TRBD1,TRBV12-3/TRBV12-4,few,TRBJ1-6
TGCAGTGCTATTGACTCGTACGAGCAGTACTTC,CSAIDSYEQYF,NA,TRBV20-1,NA,TRBJ2-7
TGCGCCAGCAGCTACTCAACTAGCGGGGGGGCGGATGAGCAGTTCTTC,CASSYSTSGGADEQFF,TRBD2,TRBV5-1,NA,TRBJ2-1
TGTGCCAGCAGCCAAGATAGGTATCAGAACACTGAAGCTTTCTTT,CASSQDRYQNTEAFF,NA,TRBV3-1,few,TRBJ1-1
TGTGCCAGCAGCCCCGAGGGGGCCGTGACCCAGTACTTC,CASSPEGAVTQYF,TRBD1,TRBV7-2,NA,TRBJ2-5
TGTGCCAGCAGCTTAGGGAACCGGGAGACCCAGTACTTC,CASSLGNRETQYF,NA,TRBV7-2,many,TRBJ2-5
TGCGCCAGCAGCTTGGGGCAGGAGGGGGTGGATACGCAGTATTTT,CASSLGQEGVDTQYF,NA,TRBV5-1,few,TRBJ2-3
TGTGCCAGCCCTTGGGGGAAAGAGGAACCCTCGGATGGAAACACCATATATTTT,CASPWGKEEPSDGNTIYF,NA,TRBV7-6,NA,TRBJ1-3
TGTGCCAGCAGAACGGGAAGCTCCTATAATTCACCCCTCCACTTT,CASRTGSSYNSPLHF,NA,TRBV13,many,TRBJ1-6
TGTGCCAGCAGCCCCCGGGACAGAATTCAAGAGACCCAGTACTTC,CASSPRDRIQETQYF,TRBD1,TRBV3-1,NA,TRBJ2-5
TGTGCCAGTAGTAGTCGGAGGGCTTCAGAGACCCAGTACTTC,CASSSRRASETQYF,NA,TRBV19,NA,TRBJ2-5
TGTGCCAGCAGCCTTGGTGAGGGCCCCCACCCTTATGGCTACACCTTC,CASSLGEGPHPYGYTF,NA,TRBV7-8,few,TRBJ1-2
TGTGCCAGATTCGACTCTGGGGCCAACGTCCTGACTTTC,CARFDSGANVLTF,NA,TRBV2,NA,TRBJ2-6
TGTGCCAGCAGCTCCACTAGCGGGCGGCCATGGCTGTTTTTT,CASSSTSGRPWLFF,TRBD2,TRBV12-3/TRBV12-4,NA,TRBJ2-2
TGTGCCAGCTCACCATGGTCCGACCCAGGGGGAAATGAAGCTTTCTTT,CASSPWSDPGGNEAFF,TRBD1,TRBV18,NA,TRBJ1-1
TGTGCCAGCAGCAAGAGGGATTTCTGGGGGGAGACCCAGTACTTC,CASSKRDFWGETQYF,NA,TRBV6-2/TRBV6-3,many,TRBJ2-5
TGTGCCAGCAGTTCCTTCGGGACAACCGCGACAGATACGCAGTATTTT,CASSSFGTTATDTQYF,NA,TRBV6-6,few,TRBJ2-3
TGTGCCAGCAGCCCAACCGGGAGGGGGGACAGGTCGGTCTATGGCTACACCTTC,CASSPTGRGDRSVYGYTF,TRBD1,TRBV7-8,few,TRBJ1-2
TGTGCCAGCAGCTTAAGGGACAGGGGACTGAAGACTGAAGCTTTCTTT,CASSLRDRGLKTEAFF,TRBD1,TRBV7-2,few,TRBJ1-1
TGTGCCAGCAGTCCCCACGGGGGGGATAGCTATGGCTACACCTTC,CASSPHGGDSYGYTF,NA,TRBV6-5,NA,TRBJ1-2
TGTGCCAGGGACGGGGAGGAAGACAATGAGCAGTTCTTC,CARDGEEDNEQFF,NA,TRBV2,NA,TRBJ2-1
TGTGCCAGCAGCCCGACTAGCGGGCGTGGGGGAGATACGCAGTATTTT,CASSPTSGRGGDTQYF,TRBD2,TRBV7-3,once,TRBJ2-3
TGCGCCAGCAGCTCGACTAGCGGCTCCTACGAGCAGTACTTC,CASSSTSGSYEQYF,TRBD2,TRBV5-1,NA,TRBJ2-7
TGTGCCACCAGTGACCAACAGGGCACCGGGGAGCTGTTTTTT,CATSDQQGTGELFF,NA,TRBV24-1,NA,TRBJ2-2
TGCAGTGCTAGCACTAGCGGAGGTGGGGAGACCCAGTACTTC,CSASTSGGGETQYF,TRBD2,TRBV20-1,NA,TRBJ2-5
TGCAGTGCTGGCCACCCTTCACCCCTCCACTTT,CSAGHPSPLHF,NA,TRBV20-1,many,TRBJ1-6
TGTGCCAGCAGCCAAGCAGGGATCCTCAATCAGCCCCAGCATTTT,CASSQAGILNQPQHF,NA,TRBV3-1,few,TRBJ1-5
TGCGCCAGCAGCCTCCGCCCAGGGGGCGAGGAGACCCAGTACTTC,CASSLRPGGEETQYF,TRBD1,TRBV4-3,few,TRBJ2-5
TGTGCCAGCACCATAGGCAGTCTGGGGCTTGACACCGGGGAGCTGTTTTTT,CASTIGSLGLDTGELFF,NA,TRBV7-9,NA,TRBJ2-2
TGCGCCAGCAGCCAACAAGCAGGGGCTGGGGGAGAAGCTTTCTTT,CASSQQAGAGGEAFF,NA,TRBV5-1,NA,TRBJ1-1
TGTGCCAGCAGCCGGGGGGGGGCTGACGGGGAGCTGTTTTTT,CASSRGGADGELFF,NA,TRBV4-2,few,TRBJ2-2
TGCGCCAGCAGCTTTCAGGGGGCAAAACAGGAGACCCAGTACTTC,CASSFQGAKQETQYF,TRBD1,TRBV5-1,NA,TRBJ2-5
TGCGCCAGCAGCTTGTCGGCCAGCCTTAACTATGGCTACACCTTC,CASSLSASLNYGYTF,NA,TRBV5-1,once,TRBJ1-2
TGCAGTGCTGTACAGGGGGCGCAGGCCAATCAGCCCCAGCATTTT,CSAVQGAQANQPQHF,TRBD1,TRBV20-1,NA,TRBJ1-5
TGTGCCAGCAGGCCGTCCGGGGTCAGGGGGGCTCCCGGCGAGCAGTACTTC,CASRPSGVRGAPGEQYF,NA,TRBV6-5,few,TRBJ2-7
TGCGCCAGCAGGGCTAGCCTAAACACCGGGGAGCTGTTTTTT,CASRASLNTGELFF,NA,TRBV4-1,NA,TRBJ2-2
TGCGCCAGCAGCCAAGTTCAGGGTAACACTGAAGCTTTCTTT,CASSQVQGNTEAFF,NA,TRBV4-3,few,TRBJ1-1
TGTGCCAGCAGCTTGGGGAACAGGGGGCAGACCCAAGAGACCCAGTACTTC,CASSLGNRGQTQETQYF,TRBD1,TRBV5-4,NA,TRBJ2-5
TGTGCCAGCAGTTTAGGGGGTACCCTGGGTCAGCCCCAGCATTTT,CASSLGGTLGQPQHF,NA,TRBV12-3/TRBV12-4,NA,TRBJ1-5
TGCGCCAGCAGCTTCTACGGGACAGGGCTGAACACTGAAGCTTTCTTT,CASSFYGTGLNTEAFF,TRBD1,TRBV5-1,NA,TRBJ1-1
TGTGCCAGCAGCCCCTACGGGGCCAATTCACCCCTCCACTTT,CASSPYGANSPLHF,NA,TRBV7-9,few,TRBJ1-6
TGTGCCAGCAGCCCCTACAGGGGGCCTACCTCTGGGGCCAACGTCCTGACTTTC,CASSPYRGPTSGANVLTF,TRBD1,TRBV3-1,NA,TRBJ2-6
TGTGCCAGCAGCCTCGGGACTACGCGGGAGACCCAGTACTTC,CASSLGTTRETQYF,TRBD2,TRBV12-3/TRBV12-4,few,TRBJ2-5
TGTGCCAGCAGCTTAAACGGACGGAAAGAGACCCAGTACTTC,CASSLNGRKETQYF,NA,TRBV7-2,few,TRBJ2-5
TGTGCCAGCAGCCCCCCCCCCAGGGAGGTGAACACTGAAGCTTTCTTT,CASSPPPREVNTEAFF,NA,TRBV12-3/TRBV12-4,NA,TRBJ1-1
TGTGCCAGCAGCGCCCGTTTGGTAGGGTTTAGAACAGATACGCAGTATTTT,CASSARLVGFRTDTQYF,NA,TRBV9,NA,TRBJ2-3
TGCAGTGCTAGAAGGACAGGGGGGCTCAATCAGCCCCAGCATTTT,CSARRTGGLNQPQHF,TRBD1,TRBV20-1,few,TRBJ1-5
TGTGCCACCAGTGATCGTAGGGGGCCGATCTACAATGAGCAGTTCTTC,CATSDRRGPIYNEQFF,TRBD1,TRBV24-1,NA,TRBJ2-1
TGTGCCAGCAGAGAAGGGGGGAACACCGGGGAGCTGTTTTTT,CASREGGNTGELFF,NA,TRBV28,NA,TRBJ2-2